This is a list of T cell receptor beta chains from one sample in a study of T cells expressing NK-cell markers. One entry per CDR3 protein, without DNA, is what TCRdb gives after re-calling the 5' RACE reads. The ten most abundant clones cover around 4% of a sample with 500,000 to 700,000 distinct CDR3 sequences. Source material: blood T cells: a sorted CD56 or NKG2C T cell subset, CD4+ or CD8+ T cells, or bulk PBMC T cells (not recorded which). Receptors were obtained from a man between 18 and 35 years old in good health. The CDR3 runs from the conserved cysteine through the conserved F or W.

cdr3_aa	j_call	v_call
CASSYDWRGFTGELFF	TRBJ2-2	TRBV6-5
CASSRSQGADTQYF	TRBJ2-3	TRBV18
CASSVGPHGQGDYGYTF	TRBJ1-2	TRBV9
CASSLSLGTKNIQYF	TRBJ2-4	TRBV27
CASRPGHLAGEGNEQFF	TRBJ2-1	TRBV4-2
CASSSGAGQNSPLHF	TRBJ1-6	TRBV5-1
CASSVGGLAGASSYNEQFF	TRBJ2-1	TRBV9
CASSHRTSGNNEQFF	TRBJ2-1	TRBV7-2
CSAGTGGGEQYF	TRBJ2-7	TRBV29-1
CASRGWGGPDEQFF	TRBJ2-1	TRBV12-3/TRBV12-4
CAITPGAGTEAFF	TRBJ1-1	TRBV7-9
CASSWGLAGTSSYNEQFF	TRBJ2-1	TRBV5-1
CASSLSTVSGEQYF	TRBJ2-7	TRBV27
CATSRDQYNEQFF	TRBJ2-1	TRBV15